This T cell receptor (beta chain) was observed in a study of cytomegalovirus exposure and HLA in healthy donors. The CDR3 consists of 17 residues. V was clipped by 5 bases and J by 2 bases, with 19 bases between them. Germline CDR1 SGHVS, CDR2 FQNEAQ. General study points: Productive status was seen about 90% or about 30% of the time for most TCR beta V segments in an earlier analysis.

Primers: 60 Vbeta forward and 13 Jbeta reverse. Repertoires were generated with immunoSEQ multiplex PCR, while TCRdb's copy carries only in-frame clones and drops some. The sample carries 150,000 to 200,000 clones, about 81% recorded once. A word on this clone: Its antigen is not identified.

The receptor was derived from a girl aged 2-10 years in good health and CMV-seropositive. Sequenced: PBMCs. The chain recombines TRBV7-8 with TRBJ2-1, with D possibly TRBD2 on 6 matching bases. The CDR3 loop reads CASSLFHLALTYNEQFF. In DNA form, the CDR3 reads TGTGCCAGCAGCCTGTTCCATCTAGCGCTAACCTACAATGAGCAGTTCTTC.